What follows describes a single TCR beta chain. The ends were cut back, 6 bases at V and 4 bases at J, with 12 bases in the middle. The CDR3 is 13 amino acids. Germline CDR1 MDHEN, CDR2 SYDVKM. This entry belongs to a study of blood T cell repertoires in COVID-19. On the study more broadly: COVID-19 samples collected from the United States, Italy and Spain covered acute and convalescent phases. Sample material is recorded as cDNA or gDNA derived from T cells, B-cell-depleted T cells, or PBMCs.

Some clones are missing from TCRdb's copy, which holds only in-frame ones; the method was immunoSEQ multiplex PCR. Seen here are about 240,000 clones, roughly 76% observed once, and the top ten hold roughly 7.4%. The chain has TRBV28 and TRBJ1-2; perhaps TRBD1 as D (5 bases). The receptor comes from a woman of 80 years or more with COVID-19, enrolled during active disease. Sequenced: peripheral blood. The CDR3 bases are TGTGCCAGCAGCTCCGACAGCAGCTATGGCTACACCTTC. It specifies CASSSDSSYGYTF.